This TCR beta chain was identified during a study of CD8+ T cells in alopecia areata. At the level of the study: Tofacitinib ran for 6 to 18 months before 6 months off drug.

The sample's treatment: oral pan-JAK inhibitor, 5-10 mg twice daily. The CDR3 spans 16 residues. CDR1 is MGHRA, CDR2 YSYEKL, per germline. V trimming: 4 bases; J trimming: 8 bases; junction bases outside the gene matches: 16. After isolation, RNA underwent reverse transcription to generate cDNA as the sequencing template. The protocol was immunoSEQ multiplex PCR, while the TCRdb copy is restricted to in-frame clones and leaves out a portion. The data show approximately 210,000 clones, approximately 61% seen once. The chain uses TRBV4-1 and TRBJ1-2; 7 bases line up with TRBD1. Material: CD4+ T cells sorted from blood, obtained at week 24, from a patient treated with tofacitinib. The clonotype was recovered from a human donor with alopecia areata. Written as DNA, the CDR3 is TGCGCCAGCAGCCCCTCTCTAACCCCACAGGGGCTCGGCTACACCTTC. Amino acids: CASSPSLTPQGLGYTF.